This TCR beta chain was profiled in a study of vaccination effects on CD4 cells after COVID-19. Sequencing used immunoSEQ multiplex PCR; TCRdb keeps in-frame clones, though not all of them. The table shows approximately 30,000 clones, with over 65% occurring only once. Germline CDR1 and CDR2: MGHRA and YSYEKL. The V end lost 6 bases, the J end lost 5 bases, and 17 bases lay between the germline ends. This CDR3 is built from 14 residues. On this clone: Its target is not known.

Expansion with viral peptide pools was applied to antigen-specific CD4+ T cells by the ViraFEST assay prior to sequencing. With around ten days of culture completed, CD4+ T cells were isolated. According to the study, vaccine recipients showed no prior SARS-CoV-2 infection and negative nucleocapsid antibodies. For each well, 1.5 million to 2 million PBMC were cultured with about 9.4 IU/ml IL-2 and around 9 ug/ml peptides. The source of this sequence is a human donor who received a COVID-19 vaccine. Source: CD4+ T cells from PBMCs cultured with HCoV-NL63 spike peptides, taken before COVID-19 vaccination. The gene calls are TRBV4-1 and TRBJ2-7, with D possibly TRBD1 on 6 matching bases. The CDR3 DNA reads TGCGCCAGCAGGGACCTCACAGGGTTCCACGAGCAGTACTTC. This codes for CASRDLTGFHEQYF.